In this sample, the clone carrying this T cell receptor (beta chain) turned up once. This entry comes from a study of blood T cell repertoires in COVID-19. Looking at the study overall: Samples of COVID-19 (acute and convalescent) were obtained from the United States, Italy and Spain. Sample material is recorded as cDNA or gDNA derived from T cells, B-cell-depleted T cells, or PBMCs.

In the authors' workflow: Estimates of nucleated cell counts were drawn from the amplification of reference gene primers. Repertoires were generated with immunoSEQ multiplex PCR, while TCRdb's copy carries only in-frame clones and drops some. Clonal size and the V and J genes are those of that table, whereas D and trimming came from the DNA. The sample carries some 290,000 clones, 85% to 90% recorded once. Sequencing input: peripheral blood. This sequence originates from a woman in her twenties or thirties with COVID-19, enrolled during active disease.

The CDR3 nucleotides are TGTGCCAGCAGCATCTGGACAGGGTCTTCAGAGACCCAGTACTTC. Residues: CASSIWTGSSETQYF. V usage is TRBV7-2 and J usage is TRBJ2-5; 8 bases are shared with TRBD1. Trimming removed 5 bases from V and 4 bases from J; junction bases left unmatched: 9. The germline V gene has CDR1 SGHTA and CDR2 FQGNSA. The CDR3 is made up of 15 amino acids.